The 29 T cell receptor beta chains reported below all come from one sample, sequenced in a study of vaccination and CD4 T cells after COVID-19. Cultured CD4+ T cell DNA was sequenced using the Oncomine TCR Beta short-read assay. Someone extracted genomic DNA from cultured CD4+ T cells. TCRdb processed the PCR reads anew with MiXCR; each CDR3 protein has one entry. The repertoire includes nearly 8,000 distinct CDR3 sequences, less than 45% of them detected once, and around 30% sits in the top ten. Treatment denoted: approximately 11-day PBMC culture with coronavirus spike peptide pools or control peptides (ViraFEST assay). Researchers collected the unexposed donor's CD4+ T cells before the COVID-19 pandemic (2011-2018). Their antigens remain unidentified. The material sequenced was CD4+ T cells from blood, cultured in vitro. The receptors originated from a human donor in good health.

The rearrangement links TRBV6-1 to TRBJ1-6; a possible D gene is TRBD1 (5 bases). The CDR3 sequence is 15 residues long. Germline lookup yields CDR1 MNHNS and CDR2 SASEGT. Trimming pared 2 bases from V and 7 bases from J, leaving 12 bases between. This CDR3 is CASSETGVRNSPLHF. CDR3 in DNA: TGTGCCAGCAGTGAAACGGGGGTCCGGAATTCACCCCTCCACTTT.

The genes are TRBV28 and TRBJ2-7, with 12 positions matching TRBD2. The CDR3 is made up of 19 amino acids. Germline V gene sequence: CDR1 MDHEN, CDR2 SYDVKM. V trimming: 3 bases; J trimming: 5 bases; junction bases outside the gene matches: 17. This CDR3 is CASSFLRVGTSGRTDEQYF. DNA of the CDR3: TGTGCCAGCAGTTTCTTGAGGGTGGGCACTAGCGGGAGGACGGACGAGCAGTACTTC.

This clonotype appeared once. One end of the junction is discordant with germline, which a read error may explain. This chain connects TRBV10-3 to TRBJ2-2, with TRBD1 as a possible D gene (6 bases). The CDR3 has 14 amino acids. The germline V gene has CDR1 ENHRY and CDR2 SYGVKD. The CDR3 protein is CAIRETGNTGELFF. The CDR3 bases are TGTGCCATCCGTGAGACAGGGAACACCGGGGAGCTGTTTTTT.

This clonotype was counted only a few times. The chain links TRBV7-9 to TRBJ2-2, with D perhaps TRBD2 (6 bases). Germline CDR1 is SEHNR and CDR2 is FQNEAQ (reference sequence). Trimming shortened V by 4 bases and J by 5 bases, and 17 bases separated the two germline ends. This CDR3 is 16 amino acids long. The CDR3 protein is CASSSSSRGWTGELFF. The CDR3 DNA reads TGTGCCAGCAGCTCTTCTTCCCGGGGGTGGACCGGGGAGCTGTTTTTT.

Turning to this clonotype: Germline is not matched at one junction end, which may reflect a read error. The chain recombines TRBV7-7 with TRBJ2-5; D gene unclear. Germline V CDR1 and CDR2: SSHAT, FNYEAQ (reference sequence). The CDR3 has 13 amino acids. The chain's CDR3 is CASSLVAPETQYF. CDR3 coding DNA: TGTGCTAGCAGCTTAGTGGCGCCGGAGACCCAGTACTTC.

The rearrangement links TRBV7-9 to TRBJ2-1, with a weak D call TRBD2 (5 bases). The CDR3 has 12 residues. V was trimmed by 8 bases and J by 10 bases, leaving 15 bases between them. CDR1 is SEHNR, CDR2 FQNEAQ, per germline (reference sequence). CDR3 DNA sequence: TGTGCCAGCGCTGAACTAGGTATCGAGCAGTTCTTC. This sequence encodes CASAELGIEQFF. The whole variable domain, filled in from reference TRBV7-9 and TRBJ2-1, reads DTGVSQNPRHKITKRGQNVTFRCDPISEHNRLYWYRQTLGQGPEFLTYFQNEAQLEKSRLLSDRFSAERPKGSFSTLEIQRTEQGDSAMYLCASAELGIEQFFGPGTRLTVL.

This clonotype was found a few times. The chain uses TRBV20-1 and TRBJ2-3; D ambiguous. The CDR3 contains 15 residues. V gave up 0 bases and J gave up 1 base, with 11 bases separating them. Germline CDR1 reads DFQATT; CDR2 reads SNEGSKA (reference sequence). The DNA of the CDR3 is TGCAGTGCTAGAGATAGTAAAGTGCGCACAGATACGCAGTATTTT. Translated: CSARDSKVRTDTQYF.

The V gene is TRBV19, the J gene TRBJ1-5; TRBD1 might be the D (6 bases). Germline lookup yields CDR1 LNHDA and CDR2 SQIVND (reference sequence). This CDR3 has 14 amino acids. V lost 3 bases and J 3 bases, leaving 9 bases between the germline ends. CDR3 bases: TGTGCCAGTAGTATCGGGACAATCAATCAGCCCCAGCATTTT. Translated: CASSIGTINQPQHF.

This clonotype was counted only a few times. This chain links TRBV7-3 with TRBJ1-1; D is undetermined. The germline V and J ends were trimmed by 3 bases and 2 bases, with 10 bases remaining between them. Germline CDR1 reads SGHTA; CDR2 reads FQGTGA. The CDR3 has 14 amino acids. CDR3: CASSLGPRNTEAFF. The CDR3 DNA reads TGTGCCAGCAGCTTGGGCCCGCGAAACACTGAAGCTTTCTTT.

The chain has TRBV6-5 and TRBJ1-2, with D perhaps matching TRBD1 (6 bases). The CDR3 covers 16 residues. V was cut by 2 bases and J by 4 bases, with 17 bases left in between. Germline V gene data show CDR1 as MNHEY and CDR2 as SVGAGI. Written as DNA, the CDR3 is TGTGCCAGCAGTTACCCGACTCCACAGGGTACCTATGGCTACACCTTC. Its protein is CASSYPTPQGTYGYTF.

This clonotype was seen only a few times. The chain has TRBV20-1 and TRBJ2-7; 9 bases are a match to TRBD2. Germline V gene lookup returns CDR1 DFQATT and CDR2 SNEGSKA (reference sequence). This CDR3 is built from 15 residues. Trimming took 0 bases from V and 2 from J; bases not matched to a gene: 5. CDR3 DNA sequence: TGCAGTGCTAGAGATTGGGCTAGCGGGACCTACGAGCAGTACTTC. It specifies CSARDWASGTYEQYF.

V usage is TRBV19 and J usage is TRBJ2-1, with 9 bases that match TRBD2. The germline V gene has CDR1 LNHDA and CDR2 SQIVND (reference sequence). V was clipped by 7 bases and J by 3 bases; unmatched bases: 4. The CDR3 has 14 amino acids. DNA for the CDR3: TGTGCCAGTAATCCTAGCGGGGACTACAATGAGCAGTTCTTC. Translating it yields CASNPSGDYNEQFF.

This clonotype occurred a few times. The chain couples TRBV7-2 to TRBJ1-5; 11 bases line up with TRBD1. Germline loops: CDR1 SGHTA, CDR2 FQGNSA. There are 16 residues in the CDR3. V lost 5 bases and J lost 6; bases outside the gene matches: 9. The CDR3 reads CASSQMDRGRLQPQHF. The DNA of the CDR3 is TGTGCCAGCAGCCAGATGGACAGGGGGCGCCTTCAGCCCCAGCATTTT.

DNA of the CDR3: TGTGCCAGCAGCTTAACGGGACAGCCGAACACCGGGGAGCTGTTTTTT. Protein product: CASSLTGQPNTGELFF. V usage is TRBV7-3 and J usage is TRBJ2-2; 7 nucleotides agree with TRBD1. After removal of 0 bases from V and 0 bases from J, the junction contained 1 base not matched to a gene. In germline, CDR1 is SGHTA, CDR2 FQGTGA. This CDR3 contains 16 residues.

This clonotype was observed a few times. The chain carries TRBV6-2 or TRBV6-3 and TRBJ2-7; no reliable D call. Germline V gene data show CDR1 as MNHEY and CDR2 as SVGEGT. This CDR3 has 12 residues. V lost 5 bases, J lost 1 base, and 6 bases lay in between. This chain's CDR3 is CASSADSYEQYF. CDR3 coding DNA: TGTGCCAGCAGTGCTGATTCCTACGAGCAGTACTTC.

This chain connects TRBV19 to TRBJ1-1; the D gene is possibly TRBD1 (6 bases). In germline, CDR1 is LNHDA, CDR2 SQIVND (reference sequence). The CDR3 contains 14 residues. The ends were cut back, 6 bases at V and 5 bases at J, with 16 bases in the middle. CDR3 amino acids: CASSRGRGRTEAFF. The DNA for the CDR3 is TGTGCCAGTAGCCGGGGTAGGGGGAGGACTGAAGCTTTCTTT.

This chain uses TRBV6-4 with TRBJ2-5; 8 bases agree with TRBD1. The CDR3 sequence is 15 residues long. The germline V gene has CDR1 MRHNA and CDR2 SNTAGT. With 3 bases clipped from V and 4 bases from J, the junction kept 7 bases outside the gene matches. CDR3 in amino acids: CASSEVAGGGETQYF. Written as DNA, the CDR3 is TGTGCCAGCAGTGAGGTTGCAGGGGGCGGAGAGACCCAGTACTTC.

This clonotype appeared a few times. This chain joins TRBV6-1 and TRBJ1-1; perhaps TRBD1 as D (5 bases). The CDR3 is 11 amino acids. V was clipped by 8 bases and J by 3 bases, with 7 bases between them. CDR1 MNHNS and CDR2 SASEGT come from the germline V gene. The CDR3 protein is CASWGYTEAFF. CDR3 DNA sequence: TGTGCCAGCTGGGGGTACACTGAAGCTTTCTTT.

This chain joins TRBV5-1 and TRBJ1-1, with 8 bases matching TRBD1. Germline-derived CDR1 and CDR2 are SGHRS and YFSETQ. The length of the CDR3 is 12 residues. Trimming cost V 4 bases and J 8 bases; bases outside gene matches: 4. The CDR3 region has the DNA TGCGCCAGCAGCAGAAACAGGGGGGAAGCTTTCTTT. The encoded protein is CASSRNRGEAFF.

The chain uses TRBV7-2 and TRBJ1-5; 9 positions agree with TRBD1. The CDR3 loop spans 13 amino acids. From germline, CDR1 is SGHTA and CDR2 FQGNSA. The V segment lost 5 bases and the J segment 5 bases; nucleotides outside the gene matches: 1. The DNA for the CDR3 is TGTGCCAGCAGCCGGACAGGGGATCAGCCCCAGCATTTT. Encoded protein: CASSRTGDQPQHF.

Only a few counts were recorded for this clonotype. The chain carries TRBV20-1 and TRBJ2-2; 8 bases are a match to TRBD1. CDR1 and CDR2 from the germline V gene are DFQATT and SNEGSKA (reference sequence). Germline trimming cut 2 bases from V and 8 bases from J; bases unmatched to any gene: 10. The CDR3 consists of 15 residues. CDR3: CSARPGQGVAGELFF. As DNA, the CDR3 is TGCAGTGCTAGACCCGGACAGGGTGTAGCGGGGGAGCTGTTTTTT.

The rearrangement joins TRBV6-1 to TRBJ2-6, with TRBD1 identical over 8 bases. The CDR3 length is 18 residues. Trimming cost V 4 bases and J 2 bases; bases outside gene matches: 10. CDR1 is MNHNS, CDR2 SASEGT, per germline. CDR3 in DNA: TGTGCCAGCAGTGCTTTCGTCAGGGGGCGGACTGGGGCCAACGTCCTGACTTTC. Translated, it gives CASSAFVRGRTGANVLTF.

This clonotype was found a few times. The V call is TRBV20-1, the J call TRBJ2-4, with D possibly TRBD2 on 5 matching bases. CDR1 DFQATT and CDR2 SNEGSKA come from the germline V gene (reference sequence). V was clipped by 0 bases and J by 8 bases, with 14 bases between them. The CDR3 covers 14 residues. The CDR3 spells CSARDLGIYDIQYF. CDR3 coding DNA: TGCAGTGCTAGAGATCTCGGGATTTACGACATTCAGTACTTC.

The rearrangement joins TRBV15 to TRBJ2-7; 9 bases align to TRBD2. CDR1 is LNHNV, CDR2 YYDKDF, per germline (reference sequence). J was trimmed by 0 bases and V by 0 bases; bases with no gene match: 6. CDR3 length: 17 amino acids. The CDR3 protein is CATSRDPSGISSYEQYF. CDR3 DNA: TGTGCCACCAGCAGAGATCCTAGCGGGATTAGCTCCTACGAGCAGTACTTC. Full variable domain (missing parts from reference TRBV15 and TRBJ2-7): DAMVIQNPRYQVTQFGKPVTLSCSQTLNHNVMYWYQQKSSQAPKLLFHYYDKDFNNEADTPDNFQSRRPNTSFCFLDIRSPGLGDTAMYLCATSRDPSGISSYEQYFGPGTRLTVT.

The rearrangement joins TRBV7-2 to TRBJ1-1; 7 nucleotides align to TRBD1. Germline V CDR1 and CDR2: SGHTA, FQGNSA. V shed 5 bases and J 0 bases; nucleotides not matched to a gene: 6. There are 15 residues in the CDR3. This CDR3 reads CASSGRTGLNTEAFF. The CDR3 region has the DNA TGTGCCAGCAGCGGAAGGACAGGCTTGAACACTGAAGCTTTCTTT.

In its sample, this clonotype was seen a few times. The V gene is TRBV27, the J gene TRBJ1-2, with a tentative D call TRBD1 (6 bases). In germline, CDR1 is MNHEY, CDR2 SMNVEV (reference sequence). The CDR3 runs 12 residues. The V and J ends lost 2 bases and 8 bases respectively, with 9 bases between them. The CDR3 reads CASSLRGGGYTF. In nucleotides, the CDR3 is TGTGCCAGCAGTTTAAGGGGGGGCGGCTACACCTTC.

This clonotype was observed a few times. The chain links TRBV28 to TRBJ1-3; D unclear. Germline CDR1 and CDR2: MDHEN and SYDVKM. CDR3 length: 15 residues. Deletions cut 2 bases from V and 6 bases from J, with 14 bases between. The CDR3 region has the DNA TGTGCCAGCAGTTTACGACCGGAGTACCTAAACACCATATATTTT. Residues: CASSLRPEYLNTIYF.

By sample fraction, this clonotype is medium-sized. V is TRBV6-1 and J is TRBJ2-7, with D tentatively TRBD1 (6 bases). CDR3 length equals 16 residues. Germline V gene data show CDR1 as MNHNS and CDR2 as SASEGT. The V and J ends lost 4 bases and 6 bases respectively, with 22 bases between them. The CDR3 bases are TGTGCCAGCAGTGTCCGGGTCAGGGACATTCGGGGCGAGCAGTACTTC. Translation gives CASSVRVRDIRGEQYF.

V and J are TRBV28 and TRBJ2-7; the match to TRBD2 covers 14 bases. The V gene end was trimmed by 5 bases and the J gene end by 1 base; junction bases not matched to a gene: 1. The CDR3 length is 15 residues. Germline CDR1 reads MDHEN; CDR2 reads SYDVKM. The CDR3 DNA is TGTGCCAGCAGTCGGACTAGCGGGAGGTCCTACGAGCAGTACTTC. This translates into CASSRTSGRSYEQYF.